The clone carrying this TCR beta chain turned up a few times. This sample was taken from a study of blood T cell repertoires in COVID-19. Looked up from germline, CDR1 is LGHDT and CDR2 is YNNKEL (reference sequence). Trimming took 2 bases from V and 4 from J, leaving 8 bases between them. This CDR3 has 14 residues. The method was immunoSEQ multiplex PCR; TCRdb's version includes in-frame clones alone and lacks a portion of them. The sample consists of tens of thousands of clones, 89% of them appearing once. Sequencing was done on a sample of peripheral blood. This sequence was found in a man in his forties or fifties with COVID-19, enrolled during active disease. This chain connects TRBV3-1 (or the pseudogene TRBV3-2) to TRBJ1-4; D may be TRBD1 (5 bases). The CDR3 protein is CASSQQGYNEKLFF. In DNA, the CDR3 is TGTGCCAGCAGCCAACAGGGTTATAATGAAAAACTGTTTTTT.